The rows below give T cell receptor beta chains drawn from one sample of a study of blood T cell repertoires in COVID-19. Produced via immunoSEQ multiplex PCR; TCRdb's table is partial and in-frame only. In the table there are 220,000 or so clones, about 84% of which are singletons. Sequenced material: PBMCs or T cells enriched from blood (not recorded which). These receptors were taken from a woman in her forties or fifties who had recovered from COVID-19. Each CDR3 is given with its conserved first and last residue. The order of the fields is clone size, J gene, D gene, V gene, CDR3 protein, CDR3 DNA. A D gene is named only where the DNA matches it firmly. Clone sizes are given selectively: once, few, many, or a class where the clone is expanded.

size: .
J: TRBJ1-1
D: .
V: TRBV18
CDR3: CASSADTNTEAFF
DNA: TGTGCCAGCTCAGCGGACACAAACACTGAAGCTTTCTTT

size: .
J: TRBJ1-2
D: .
V: TRBV5-1
CDR3: CASSSGGGINYGYTF
DNA: TGCGCCAGCAGCTCCGGGGGGGGAATTAACTATGGCTACACCTTC

size: .
J: TRBJ2-1
D: .
V: TRBV11-3
CDR3: CASSPRGFGEQFF
DNA: TGTGCCAGCAGCCCAAGGGGTTTCGGTGAGCAGTTCTTC

size: once
J: TRBJ1-5
D: .
V: TRBV28
CDR3: CASKVGSNQPQHF
DNA: TGTGCCAGCAAAGTCGGGAGCAATCAGCCCCAGCATTTT

size: .
J: TRBJ2-4
D: TRBD2
V: TRBV28
CDR3: CATPVAGLHKNIQYF
DNA: TGTGCCACCCCAGTAGCGGGGCTTCACAAAAACATTCAGTACTTC

size: .
J: TRBJ2-3
D: TRBD2
V: TRBV7-9
CDR3: CASSPHRTSGRDTQYF
DNA: TGTGCCAGCAGCCCTCACCGGACTAGCGGGAGAGATACGCAGTATTTT

size: .
J: TRBJ1-4
D: .
V: TRBV30
CDR3: CAWSDGAGFGEKLFF
DNA: TGTGCCTGGAGTGATGGAGCGGGGTTTGGAGAAAAACTGTTTTTT

size: once
J: TRBJ1-2
D: .
V: TRBV9
CDR3: CASSEQGLNYGYTF
DNA: TGTGCCAGCAGCGAGCAGGGGCTTAACTATGGCTACACCTTC

size: .
J: TRBJ2-1
D: TRBD1
V: TRBV7-2
CDR3: CASSPGTGLYNEQFF
DNA: TGTGCCAGCAGCCCGGGGACAGGGTTATACAATGAGCAGTTCTTC

size: few
J: TRBJ2-7
D: TRBD1
V: TRBV10-3
CDR3: CAISVGQSNYEQYF
DNA: TGTGCCATCAGTGTGGGACAGAGTAACTACGAGCAGTACTTC

size: once
J: TRBJ2-3
D: .
V: TRBV7-2
CDR3: CASSLDRADTQYF
DNA: TGTGCCAGCAGCTTAGACCGGGCAGATACGCAGTATTTT

size: .
J: TRBJ1-5
D: TRBD1
V: TRBV30
CDR3: CAWTGGLGKQPQHF
DNA: TGTGCCTGGACAGGGGGCTTGGGGAAACAGCCCCAGCATTTT

size: .
J: TRBJ2-7
D: .
V: TRBV28
CDR3: CASSSRQALSYEQYF
DNA: TGTGCCAGCAGTTCGCGACAGGCCTTATCCTACGAGCAGTACTTC

size: once
J: TRBJ2-1
D: TRBD2
V: TRBV6-4
CDR3: CASSDFSGNYNEQFF
DNA: TGTGCCAGCAGTGACTTTAGCGGGAACTACAATGAGCAGTTCTTC

size: .
J: TRBJ2-1
D: TRBD1
V: TRBV7-6
CDR3: CASSLRWTGAYNEQFF
DNA: TGTGCCAGCAGCTTAAGATGGACAGGAGCCTACAATGAGCAGTTCTTC

size: once
J: TRBJ2-5
D: .
V: TRBV20-1
CDR3: CSARQQETQYF
DNA: TGCAGTGCTAGACAGCAAGAGACCCAGTACTTC

size: .
J: TRBJ2-5
D: TRBD2
V: TRBV6-6
CDR3: CASTWGGSSETQYF
DNA: TGTGCCAGCACCTGGGGCGGGAGTAGCGAGACCCAGTACTTC

size: .
J: TRBJ1-5
D: .
V: TRBV28
CDR3: CASRLRNGKKKGQPQHF
DNA: TGTGCCAGCAGACTAAGAAACGGGAAAAAGAAAGGTCAGCCCCAGCATTTT

size: .
J: TRBJ2-7
D: .
V: TRBV4-2
CDR3: CASSQAHLQQGYEQYF
DNA: TGTGCCAGCAGCCAAGCCCACCTCCAGCAGGGTTACGAGCAGTACTTC

size: .
J: TRBJ2-1
D: TRBD2
V: TRBV4-3
CDR3: CASSQAGTSGREQFF
DNA: TGCGCCAGCAGCCAGGCCGGGACTAGCGGGAGGGAGCAGTTCTTC

size: .
J: TRBJ2-3
D: TRBD2
V: TRBV4-1
CDR3: CASSLQTSGGEDTQYF
DNA: TGCGCCAGCAGCCTACAGACTAGCGGGGGGGAAGATACGCAGTATTTT

size: once
J: TRBJ1-1
D: .
V: TRBV7-9
CDR3: CASSKGLMNTEAFF
DNA: TGTGCCAGCAGCAAGGGGCTCATGAACACTGAAGCTTTCTTT

size: .
J: TRBJ1-4
D: TRBD1
V: TRBV30
CDR3: CAWSTGTGDEKLFF
DNA: TGTGCCTGGAGCACCGGGACAGGGGATGAAAAACTGTTTTTT

size: .
J: TRBJ1-4
D: .
V: TRBV28
CDR3: CASRDRSSEKLFF
DNA: TGTGCCAGCAGAGACAGGTCATCTGAAAAACTGTTTTTT

size: .
J: TRBJ1-2
D: TRBD1
V: TRBV27
CDR3: CASSPAGQVYGYTF
DNA: TGTGCCAGCAGTCCAGCCGGACAGGTCTATGGCTACACCTTC

size: .
J: TRBJ1-1
D: .
V: TRBV12-3/TRBV12-4
CDR3: CASAGTQNTEAFF
DNA: TGTGCCAGTGCCGGGACACAGAACACTGAAGCTTTCTTT

size: .
J: TRBJ2-1
D: .
V: TRBV27
CDR3: CASSILNNEQFF
DNA: TGTGCCAGCAGCATACTTAACAATGAGCAGTTCTTC

size: few
J: TRBJ1-5
D: .
V: TRBV6-5
CDR3: CASSYDQSEAAPQHF
DNA: TGTGCCAGCAGTTACGACCAATCAGAGGCGGCGCCCCAGCATTTT

size: .
J: TRBJ2-1
D: .
V: TRBV27
CDR3: CASNPEADYNEQFF
DNA: TGTGCCAGCAACCCTGAGGCGGACTACAATGAGCAGTTCTTC

size: .
J: TRBJ2-7
D: TRBD2
V: TRBV7-9
CDR3: CASSPSSSTSGRPEQYF
DNA: TGTGCCAGCAGCCCTAGTTCGTCGACTAGCGGGAGACCCGAGCAGTACTTC

size: .
J: TRBJ2-1
D: .
V: TRBV7-6
CDR3: CASSLVMPQQGYNEQFF
DNA: TGTGCCAGCAGCTTAGTTATGCCCCAACAGGGCTACAATGAGCAGTTCTTC

size: .
J: TRBJ1-2
D: .
V: TRBV4-2
CDR3: CASSQDPGGLYGYTF
DNA: TGTGCCAGCAGCCAAGATCCGGGGGGCCTCTATGGCTACACCTTC

size: few
J: TRBJ2-7
D: TRBD2
V: TRBV11-1
CDR3: CASSKDGGYEQYF
DNA: TGTGCCAGCAGCAAGGACGGGGGGTACGAGCAGTACTTC

size: few
J: TRBJ1-3
D: .
V: TRBV27
CDR3: CASSRPWTAYDSGNTIYF
DNA: TGTGCCAGCAGCCGACCTTGGACAGCCTATGACTCTGGAAACACCATATATTTT

size: once
J: TRBJ2-3
D: .
V: TRBV7-9
CDR3: CASSEQGAYTDTQYF
DNA: TGTGCCAGCAGCGAACAGGGTGCCTACACAGATACGCAGTATTTT

size: .
J: TRBJ2-7
D: TRBD2
V: TRBV2
CDR3: CASTNSGGGSRQYF
DNA: TGTGCCAGCACCAATAGTGGCGGGGGGAGTCGGCAGTACTTC

size: .
J: TRBJ2-7
D: .
V: TRBV7-8
CDR3: CASSILPYEQYF
DNA: TGTGCCAGCAGCATCCTACCCTACGAGCAGTACTTC

size: few
J: TRBJ1-5
D: .
V: TRBV2
CDR3: CASSGQGRGNQPQHF
DNA: TGTGCCAGCAGTGGGCAGGGGCGAGGCAATCAGCCCCAGCATTTT

size: .
J: TRBJ2-7
D: TRBD1
V: TRBV12-3/TRBV12-4
CDR3: CASRLQGYEQYF
DNA: TGTGCCAGCAGATTACAGGGGTACGAGCAGTACTTC

size: .
J: TRBJ2-1
D: TRBD2
V: TRBV6-6
CDR3: CASGLAGLYSYNEQFF
DNA: TGTGCCAGCGGACTAGCGGGGCTCTACTCCTACAATGAGCAGTTCTTC

size: .
J: TRBJ1-2
D: .
V: TRBV3-1/TRBV3-2
CDR3: CASSRGTNGYTF
DNA: TGTGCCAGCAGCCGTGGGACAAATGGCTACACCTTC

size: .
J: TRBJ2-5
D: .
V: TRBV5-4
CDR3: CASSPSGGRIETQYF
DNA: TGTGCCAGCAGCCCCAGTGGGGGGAGGATAGAGACCCAGTACTTC

size: .
J: TRBJ1-2
D: TRBD1
V: TRBV3-1/TRBV3-2
CDR3: CASSQTGPYGYTF
DNA: TGTGCCAGCAGCCAGACAGGGCCCTATGGCTACACCTTC

size: .
J: TRBJ1-6
D: .
V: TRBV7-9
CDR3: CASSITTRRPREDSPLHF
DNA: TGTGCCAGCAGCATAACTACGCGACGTCCCAGGGAGGATTCACCCCTCCACTTT

size: .
J: TRBJ1-5
D: .
V: TRBV2
CDR3: CASSEDQINQPQHF
DNA: TGTGCCAGCAGTGAAGATCAGATTAATCAGCCCCAGCATTTT

size: .
J: TRBJ2-5
D: .
V: TRBV30
CDR3: CAWSVQQETQYF
DNA: TGTGCCTGGAGTGTCCAACAGGAGACCCAGTACTTC

size: .
J: TRBJ1-2
D: .
V: TRBV24-1
CDR3: CATSDQDKNYGYTF
DNA: TGTGCCACCAGTGACCAGGACAAAAACTATGGCTACACCTTC

size: .
J: TRBJ1-2
D: TRBD1
V: TRBV5-5
CDR3: CASSAGQGNLYGYTF
DNA: TGTGCCAGCAGCGCGGGACAGGGCAACCTTTATGGCTACACCTTC

size: .
J: TRBJ2-7
D: TRBD2
V: TRBV6-1
CDR3: CASSEPSGYEQYF
DNA: TGTGCCAGCAGTGAACCTAGCGGCTACGAGCAGTACTTC

size: .
J: TRBJ2-5
D: .
V: TRBV18
CDR3: CASSPAGVRETQYF
DNA: TGTGCCAGCTCACCAGCCGGGGTTAGGGAGACCCAGTACTTC

size: .
J: TRBJ2-7
D: .
V: TRBV7-9
CDR3: CASSWDIPYEQYF
DNA: TGTGCCAGCAGCTGGGACATACCTTACGAGCAGTACTTC

size: .
J: TRBJ1-2
D: TRBD1
V: TRBV9
CDR3: CASSVDRAGGSGYTF
DNA: TGTGCCAGCAGCGTAGATCGTGCAGGGGGCAGTGGCTACACCTTC

size: few
J: TRBJ2-3
D: TRBD1
V: TRBV5-4
CDR3: CASSRTGYGGTDTQYF
DNA: TGTGCCAGCAGTAGGACAGGGTACGGAGGCACAGATACGCAGTATTTT

size: .
J: TRBJ2-1
D: TRBD2
V: TRBV28
CDR3: CASTPPKLAGVHEQFF
DNA: TGTGCCAGCACCCCACCTAAACTAGCGGGAGTTCATGAGCAGTTCTTC